These 10 T cell receptor beta chains were sequenced from one sample in a study of cytomegalovirus exposure and HLA in healthy donors. In the PCR, 60 Vbeta and 13 Jbeta primers were used. TCRdb's table, derived via immunoSEQ multiplex PCR, lists solely in-frame clones and lacks some. In the table there are about 160,000 clones, roughly 82% of which are singletons. Sequencing used PBMCs. All receptors derive from a man aged 50 to 60 in good health and CMV-seropositive.

The chain has TRBV5-1 and TRBJ1-1, with D possibly TRBD1 on 5 matching bases. Trimming pared 5 bases from V and 0 bases from J, leaving 11 bases between. From germline, CDR1 is SGHRS and CDR2 YFSETQ. The length of the CDR3 is 14 residues. The CDR3 loop is CASSPGPMNTEAFF. The CDR3, as DNA: TGCGCCAGCAGTCCAGGGCCCATGAACACTGAAGCTTTCTTT. Looking up the rest from reference TRBV5-1 and TRBJ1-1 gives the full variable domain: KAGVTQTPRYLIKTRGQQVTLSCSPISGHRSVSWYQQTPGQGLQFLFEYFSETQRNKGNFPGRFSGRQFSNSRSEMNVSTLELGDSALYLCASSPGPMNTEAFFGQGTRLTVV.

This clone has only one observation. V is TRBV28 and J is TRBJ2-2, with D perhaps TRBD2 (6 bases). The V and J ends lost 3 bases and 2 bases respectively, with 10 bases between them. CDR1 is MDHEN, CDR2 SYDVKM, per germline. The CDR3 sequence is 15 residues long. CDR3 protein: CASSLALANTGELFF. CDR3 nucleotides: TGTGCCAGCAGTTTGGCACTAGCAAACACCGGGGAGCTGTTTTTT.

The V and J genes are TRBV9 and TRBJ2-5; 10 bases are shared with TRBD2. Germline assignment: CDR1 SGDLS and CDR2 YYNGEE. V dropped 0 bases and J dropped 4; count of bases not matched to a gene: 3. This CDR3 contains 15 residues. CDR3 residues: CASSVASGSLETQYF. CDR3 DNA: TGTGCCAGCAGCGTAGCTAGCGGGAGTCTAGAGACCCAGTACTTC.

The chain employs TRBV7-6 and TRBJ2-7, with TRBD1 matching 8 bases. The CDR3 loop spans 16 amino acids. The trim removed 2 bases at V and 7 bases at J, leaving 13 bases unmatched. Germline CDR1 SGHVS, CDR2 FNYEAQ. The CDR3 here is CASSLFGGPGGGEQYF. Here the CDR3 DNA reads TGTGCCAGCAGCTTATTCGGCGGTCCAGGGGGCGGGGAGCAGTACTTC.

This clone showed up just once. This chain uses TRBV1 with TRBJ2-7; TRBD2, the D gene given by the table, was not confirmed from the DNA. TRBV1 is listed as a pseudogene. The CDR3 spans 15 residues. The CDR3 nucleotides read TGCACCAGCAGCCTAGACTCGCAGAACTACGGCGAGCAGTACTTC. Its protein product is CTSSLDSQNYGEQYF.

The CDR3 loop is CASSLDGGVQEKLFF. The DNA for the CDR3 is TGCGCCAGCAGCTTGGACGGGGGAGTACAGGAAAAACTGTTTTTT. V usage is TRBV5-1 and J usage is TRBJ1-4, with a tentative D call TRBD1 (5 bases). The ends were cut back, 0 bases at V and 8 bases at J, with 14 bases in the middle. The CDR3 totals 15 residues. Germline V gene data show CDR1 as SGHRS and CDR2 as YFSETQ.

The V and J genes are TRBV19 and TRBJ2-5; tentatively, D is TRBD2 (5 bases). The CDR3 is 14 residues long. V was trimmed by 5 bases and J by 4 bases, leaving 14 bases between them. Germline loops: CDR1 LNHDA, CDR2 SQIVND (reference sequence). The CDR3 region is CASSSMEVGETQYF. In DNA, the CDR3 is TGTGCCAGTAGTTCAATGGAGGTGGGAGAGACCCAGTACTTC. The whole variable domain, remainder taken from reference TRBV19 and TRBJ2-5, is DGGITQSPKYLFRKEGQNVTLSCEQNLNHDAMYWYRQDPGQGLRLIYYSQIVNDFQKGDIAEGYSVSREKKESFPLTVTSAQKNPTAFYLCASSSMEVGETQYFGPGTRLLVL.

The chain has TRBV6-5 and TRBJ1-1, with a possible D match to TRBD1 (6 bases). This CDR3 has 12 amino acids. Trimming removed 7 bases from V and 2 bases from J, with 8 bases in between. Germline CDR1 MNHEY, CDR2 SVGAGI. Here the CDR3 reads CASKGVNTEAFF. CDR3 nucleotides: TGTGCCAGCAAGGGGGTTAACACTGAAGCTTTCTTT.

The chain couples TRBV5-4 to TRBJ2-1; 12 bases map to TRBD2. With 0 bases clipped from V and 4 bases from J, the junction kept 2 bases outside the gene matches. The CDR3 contains 16 residues. Germline V lookup: CDR1 SGHNT, CDR2 YYREEE (reference sequence). The DNA for the CDR3 is TGTGCCAGCAGCTTGGGCGGGACTAGCGGGTACAATGAGCAGTTCTTC. Translated: CASSLGGTSGYNEQFF.

CDR3 bases: TGTGCCAGCTCACCTGCCCTCGGACAGCCCTCTGGAAACACCATATATTTT. Its translation is CASSPALGQPSGNTIYF. The chain uses TRBV18 and TRBJ1-3; tentatively, D is TRBD1 (6 bases). The V and J ends lost 3 bases and 0 bases respectively, with 15 bases between them. Germline V gene data show CDR1 as KGHSH and CDR2 as LQKENI. The length of the CDR3 is 17 residues. The variable domain in full, with the rest retrieved from reference TRBV18 and TRBJ1-3, is NAGVMQNPRHLVRRRGQEARLRCSPMKGHSHVYWYRQLPEEGLKFMVYLQKENIIDESGMPKERFSAEFPKEGPSILRIQQVVRGDSAAYFCASSPALGQPSGNTIYFGEGSWLTVV.